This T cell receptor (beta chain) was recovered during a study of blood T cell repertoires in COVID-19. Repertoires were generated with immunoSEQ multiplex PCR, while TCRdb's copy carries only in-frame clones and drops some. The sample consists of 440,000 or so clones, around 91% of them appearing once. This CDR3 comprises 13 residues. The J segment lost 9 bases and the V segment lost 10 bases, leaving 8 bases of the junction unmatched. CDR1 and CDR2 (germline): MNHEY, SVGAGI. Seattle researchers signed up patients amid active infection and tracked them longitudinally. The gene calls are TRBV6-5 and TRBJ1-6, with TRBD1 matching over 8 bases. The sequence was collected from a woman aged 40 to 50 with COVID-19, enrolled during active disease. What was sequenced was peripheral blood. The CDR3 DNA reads TGTGCCACAAGACAGGGGTGGACTTCACCCCTCCACTTT. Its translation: CATRQGWTSPLHF.